This T cell receptor (beta chain) is drawn from a study of beta chain features in type 1 diabetes. Sorting with CD45RO/CCR7/CD25/CD127/CD95/CD27 yielded naive, central memory, regulatory and stem-like memory CD4+ cells. Without exception, sorted populations had purity beyond 95%. The CDR3 has 13 amino acids. Germline V gene sequence: CDR1 SEHNR, CDR2 FQNEAQ (reference sequence). The V end lost 0 bases, the J end lost 15 bases, and 15 bases lay between the germline ends. Expressed TCRB transcripts were sequenced because the isolated RNA had all been reverse transcribed beforehand. Several million reads were obtained on average from naive, central memory and regulatory T cell samples. Sequencing was performed with immunoSEQ multiplex PCR; in TCRdb, only in-frame clones are kept and a portion is missing. This sample has about 320,000 clones, with around 13% found just once. The table lists this clone with many counts.

This clonotype was sampled from a man aged 30-40 years in good health. Sequencing was carried out using central memory CD4+ T cells from blood. This chain joins TRBV7-9 and TRBJ2-4; no firm D call. CDR3 coding DNA: TGTGCCAGCAGCTTAGCGGAAGACGGTCACCGGTACTTC. It yields the protein CASSLAEDGHRYF.